This T cell receptor (beta chain) was observed in a study of beta chain features in type 1 diabetes (dated by TCRdb to 2016 to 2019). Context from the whole study: Mean age, gender distribution, total cell number and subset yield did not differ between patients and healthy donors. The study compared TCRB repertoires of sorted circulating CD4+ T cell subsets between recently diagnosed type 1 diabetes patients and matched healthy donors. A total of approximately 100 million sorted cells were examined across all samples, and the number of cells per subset was strongly correlated with RNA yield. Regulatory and stem cell-like memory subsets were isolated from only 8 patients and about eight healthy donors, whereas naive and central memory subsets came from all 30 or so donors. The study at large found these results: At VDJ recombination sites, type 1 diabetes patients had fewer insertions and more deleted nucleotides, which implies abnormalities in thymic rearrangement. PCR may preferentially amplify shorter templates, but because patient and control samples were amplified and corrected together, any resulting skew would affect both groups equally. Type 1 diabetes patients showed a moderate but significant shortening of TCRB CDR3 length in all four CD4+ subsets. Sequencing cDNA rather than genomic DNA could over-represent highly expressing activated cells, although activation and CD3 levels did not differ between groups. Naive, central memory and regulatory TCRB repertoires appeared to be more alike among patients than among healthy donors. HLA sub-analyses involved small numbers of individuals, so any influence of HLA type on TCRB rearrangement remained unresolved.

The High Capacity cDNA Reverse Transcription Kit was used to reverse transcribe all of the isolated RNA, meaning that expressed TCRB transcripts were what got sequenced. Deep immunoSEQ sequencing was performed on naive, central memory and regulatory T cell samples, with an average of around 3.5 million total reads per sample. Sorted cells were lysed in RLT buffer, and RNA was extracted using DNase-treated RNeasy Micro or Mini kits according to cell number. To prevent cross-contamination, every cell subset was processed on its own, while patient and healthy donor samples were processed together. The immunoSEQ multiplex PCR was used to amplify TCRB sequences from cDNA, yielding 87-bp fragments that span the CDR3 region. The amplicons were sequenced using the Illumina HiSeq platform. The authors processed their data as follows. Synthetic template baselines were used to correct PCR bias computationally, reads within Hamming distance 2 were collapsed together, and singletons that could not be merged were discarded. Reads were aligned against IMGT to assign V, D and J genes, CDR3 length and insertions or deletions at six rearrangement sites. Within each subset, clonotype counts were normalized to sorted cell number, and only after that were true diversity and Gini coefficients computed with the tcR R package. The overlap coefficient, calculated on TCRB nucleotide sequences, was used to quantify repertoire sharing. The table was pulled from immuneACCESS by TCRdb, which kept in-frame rearrangements only. Such tables lose some clones; where checked, under half of the loss comes from unresolved V genes, and the rest has no known cause. Clone size and V and J calls were adopted from that table, with D and trimming inferred from the DNA. In all, the sample holds about 160,000 clones, and roughly 8% of those were seen once. Together, the top ten hold around 0.5% of the sample.

Note on this clone: Its antigen specificity is not known. The junction and the germline gene differ at one end; a read error may be behind it.

From each donor, a single peripheral blood sample of about 100 mL on average was drawn into heparinised tubes. Using a panel that included CD45RO, CCR7, CD25, CD127, CD95 and CD27, naive, central memory, regulatory and stem cell-like memory CD4+ T cells were sorted on a BD FACSAria II. A purity above 95% was achieved for all sorted populations. Right away, PBMCs were isolated by Lymphoprep density gradient centrifugation and were stained directly, with no culture step. So that batch effects would be minimized, each experiment stained and sorted samples in pairs, pairing one healthy donor with one patient. The CDR3 spans 13 residues, from the cysteine through the phenylalanine. The DNA shown is the 39-base CDR3, in frame from base 1. Sequences SEHNR (CDR1) and FQNEAQ (CDR2) are obtained from the germline V gene (reference sequence).

The sample taken for sequencing was central memory CD4+ T cells from blood. The chain is assembled from TRBV7-9 and TRBJ2-7; 8 bases in between match TRBD1. This TCR was recovered from a woman aged 18 to 35 with type 1 diabetes. The CDR3 in this case is CASSFTAQGAFNF. The DNA reads as follows: TGTGCCAGCAGCTTTACGGCCCAGGGGGCCTTTAACTTC. With the portions outside the CDR3 filled from the reference TRBV7-9 and TRBJ2-7 genes, the complete variable region becomes DTGVSQNPRHKITKRGQNVTFRCDPISEHNRLYWYRQTLGQGPEFLTYFQNEAQLEKSRLLSDRFSAERPKGSFSTLEIQRTEQGDSAMYLCASSFTAQGAFNFGPGTRLTVT.